These 17 T cell receptor beta chains were all obtained from the same sample, sequenced in a study of glioma-infiltrating T cells after dendritic cell vaccination. TCRdb's copy holds only in-frame clones and misses some; the assay was immunoSEQ multiplex PCR. The sample has roughly 100,000 clones; around 83% are singletons. The time point denotes: after dendritic cell vaccination, including at tumor progression/relapse. Sequencing used blood, obtained after dendritic cell vaccination. The receptors were sampled from a human donor with glioblastoma.

The V call is TRBV4-2, the J call TRBJ2-5, with D maybe TRBD2 (5 bases). Germline CDR1 and CDR2: LGHNA and YNFKEQ. The CDR3 runs 14 residues. With 1 base removed from V and 8 bases from J, the gap between germline ends came to 14 bases. As DNA, the CDR3 is TGTGCCAGCAGCCAAGTTTCGGAGGTGGTAACCCAGTACTTC. Translated: CASSQVSEVVTQYF.

The chain is built from TRBV27 and TRBJ1-5; D not certain. Trimming shortened V by 10 bases and J by 4 bases, and 14 bases separated the two germline ends. Per the germline V gene, CDR1 is MNHEY and CDR2 is SMNVEV (reference sequence). The CDR3 is made up of 13 amino acids. The CDR3 spells CANRSSTNQPQHF. CDR3 DNA sequence: TGTGCCAACCGGTCAAGCACGAATCAGCCCCAGCATTTT.

The chain combines TRBV6-1 with TRBJ1-5, with 9 bases lining up with TRBD1. Germline trimming cut 4 bases from V and 3 bases from J; bases unmatched to any gene: 10. The CDR3 runs 17 residues. Germline CDR1 is MNHNS and CDR2 is SASEGT. The CDR3 DNA sequence: TGTGCCAGCAGTGCACCCACAGGGGGCCGGCCCAATCAGCCCCAGCATTTT. This translates into CASSAPTGGRPNQPQHF.

The V call is TRBV2, the J call TRBJ2-3; 15 bases agree with TRBD2. Trimming at V came to 5 bases and at J to 7 bases, leaving 7 bases not matched to a gene. The CDR3 length is 16 residues. Germline values: CDR1 SNHLY, CDR2 FYNNEI. The CDR3: CASSPPGTSGGHTQYF. In DNA, the CDR3 is TGTGCCAGCAGTCCTCCCGGGACTAGCGGGGGGCATACGCAGTATTTT. Based on the CDR3 plus reference TRBV2 and TRBJ2-3, the full variable domain is EPEVTQTPSHQVTQMGQEVILRCVPISNHLYFYWYRQILGQKVEFLVSFYNNEISEKSEIFDDQFSVERPDGSNFTLKIRSTKLEDSAMYFCASSPPGTSGGHTQYFGPGTRLTVL.

The chain combines TRBV19 with TRBJ2-1, with 8 bases identical to TRBD1. CDR3 size: 13 residues. V lost 6 bases to trimming and J lost 6 bases; unmatched junction nucleotides: 4. Germline CDR1 reads LNHDA; CDR2 reads SQIVND (reference sequence). CDR3 nucleotides: TGTGCCAGTAGCACGGACAGGGTCAATGAGCAGTTCTTC. Translated: CASSTDRVNEQFF.

CDR3 protein: CAWSVGQGAYEQYF. DNA for the CDR3: TGTGCCTGGAGTGTAGGACAGGGGGCCTACGAGCAGTACTTC. This sequence joins TRBV30 and TRBJ2-5, with 10 bases aligning to TRBD1. The J call may be wrong; the DNA end is better matched by TRBJ2-7. Germline V CDR1 and CDR2: GTSNPN, SVGIG (reference sequence). The CDR3 runs to 14 residues.

The J gene is TRBJ1-5, the V gene TRBV7-2; the D is unclear. Deletions cut 1 base from V and 0 bases from J, with 7 bases between. Germline assignment: CDR1 SGHTA and CDR2 FQGNSA. The CDR3 is 15 residues long. The CDR3 sequence: CASSLGVYSNQPQHF. The DNA of the CDR3 is TGTGCCAGCAGCTTAGGCGTTTATAGCAATCAGCCCCAGCATTTT.

This chain links TRBV5-1 with TRBJ2-2; 10 nucleotides match TRBD2. Trimming took 0 bases from V and 2 from J; bases not matched to a gene: 1. This CDR3 spans 16 amino acids. Germline assignment: CDR1 SGHRS and CDR2 YFSETQ. The CDR3 nucleotides are TGCGCCAGCAGCTTGGTAGCGGGGGGCAACACCGGGGAGCTGTTTTTT. Translated, it gives CASSLVAGGNTGELFF.

The V and J genes are TRBV12-5 and TRBJ1-5; D is possibly TRBD1 (6 bases). In germline, CDR1 is LGHNT, CDR2 FRNRAP. This CDR3 is 15 amino acids long. Trimming shortened V by 6 bases and J by 0 bases, and 12 bases separated the two germline ends. CDR3 residues: CASGETGYSNQPQHF. The CDR3 coding sequence is TGTGCTAGTGGGGAAACAGGGTATAGCAATCAGCCCCAGCATTTT.

V and J are TRBV15 and TRBJ1-4; D possibly corresponds to TRBD1 (6 bases). The germline gives CDR1 LNHNV, CDR2 YYDKDF (reference sequence). This CDR3 has 13 residues. V lost 6 bases to trimming and J lost 5 bases, with 10 bases between them. The CDR3 is CATSNRVNEKLFF. CDR3 nucleotide sequence: TGTGCCACCAGTAACAGGGTCAATGAAAAACTGTTTTTT.

This rearrangement joins TRBV27 to TRBJ2-7; no definite D call. V was clipped by 2 bases and J by 1 base, with 15 bases between them. The CDR3 is 16 amino acids. The germline CDR1 and CDR2 sequences are MNHEY and SMNVEV (reference sequence). The CDR3 region is CASSLVMPGVSYEQYF. The CDR3, as DNA: TGTGCCAGCAGTTTAGTTATGCCAGGCGTGTCCTACGAGCAGTACTTC.

This clone was detected only once. The J gene is TRBJ1-2, the V gene TRBV2; TRBD1 matches at 10 bases. Germline values: CDR1 SNHLY, CDR2 FYNNEI. The CDR3 totals 14 residues. J lost 7 bases, V lost 2 bases, and 4 bases had no gene match. DNA of the CDR3: TGTGCCAGCAGTGAACCGGGACAGGGGTTTGGCTACACCTTC. Protein: CASSEPGQGFGYTF. Together with reference TRBV2 and TRBJ1-2, the CDR3 gives the full variable domain: EPEVTQTPSHQVTQMGQEVILRCVPISNHLYFYWYRQILGQKVEFLVSFYNNEISEKSEIFDDQFSVERPDGSNFTLKIRSTKLEDSAMYFCASSEPGQGFGYTFGSGTRLTVV.

This clone was seen just once. The gene calls are TRBV13 and TRBJ2-1; 9 bases map to TRBD2. The CDR3 runs 16 residues. J was trimmed by 6 bases and V by 0 bases; bases with no gene match: 6. Germline V gives CDR1 PRHDT, CDR2 FYEKMQ (reference sequence). The DNA of the CDR3 is TGTGCCAGCAGCTTAGGTGGTAGCGGGGGAGTCAATGAGCAGTTCTTC. Protein: CASSLGGSGGVNEQFF.

The chain carries TRBV9 and TRBJ1-2; possibly TRBD1 for D (6 bases). Germline V gene data show CDR1 as SGDLS and CDR2 as YYNGEE. This CDR3 is built from 15 residues. The V and J ends lost 2 bases and 5 bases respectively, with 16 bases between them. CDR3 nucleotide sequence: TGTGCCAGCAGCGTTGATCAGGGGCCAGGGTATGGCTACACCTTC. Its translation: CASSVDQGPGYGYTF.

This rearrangement joins TRBV2 to TRBJ2-6; D is undetermined. There are 15 residues in the CDR3. V was cut by 1 base and J by 0 bases, with 4 bases left in between. Per the germline V gene, CDR1 is SNHLY and CDR2 is FYNNEI. CDR3 bases: TGTGCCAGCAGTGAAGTGAGCTCTGGGGCCAACGTCCTGACTTTC. The encoded protein is CASSEVSSGANVLTF.

This rearrangement joins TRBV27 to TRBJ2-7, with 10 bases matching TRBD2. Germline CDR1 and CDR2: MNHEY and SMNVEV (reference sequence). The CDR3 spans 14 residues. The V segment lost 9 bases and the J segment 7 bases; nucleotides outside the gene matches: 12. CDR3 DNA sequence: TGTGCCAGTTCAGCAGCGGGGGGGCCGCGGGAGCAGTACTTC. This translates into CASSAAGGPREQYF.

The count of this clone is one. The chain recombines TRBV4-2 with TRBJ2-7; the D is unclear. The length of the CDR3 is 16 residues. Germline CDR1 reads LGHNA; CDR2 reads YNFKEQ. V gave up 2 bases and J gave up 0 bases, with 14 bases separating them. The CDR3 nucleotides read TGTGCCAGCAGCCAATCCGAACAGATTAGCTCCTACGAGCAGTACTTC. It yields the protein CASSQSEQISSYEQYF.